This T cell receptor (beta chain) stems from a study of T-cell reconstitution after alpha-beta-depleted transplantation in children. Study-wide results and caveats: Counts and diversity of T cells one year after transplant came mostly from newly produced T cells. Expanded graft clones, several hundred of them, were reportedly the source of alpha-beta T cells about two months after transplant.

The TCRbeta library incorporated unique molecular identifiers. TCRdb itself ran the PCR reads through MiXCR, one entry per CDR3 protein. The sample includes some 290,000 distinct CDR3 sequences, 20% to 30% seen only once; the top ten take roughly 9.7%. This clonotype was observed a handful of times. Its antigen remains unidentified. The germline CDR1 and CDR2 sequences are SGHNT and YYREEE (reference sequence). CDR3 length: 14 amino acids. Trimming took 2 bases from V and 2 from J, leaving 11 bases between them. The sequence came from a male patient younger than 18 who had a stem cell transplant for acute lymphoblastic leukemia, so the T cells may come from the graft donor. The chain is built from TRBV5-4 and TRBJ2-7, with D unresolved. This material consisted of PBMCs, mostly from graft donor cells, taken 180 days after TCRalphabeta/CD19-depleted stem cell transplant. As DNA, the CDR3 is TGTGCCAGCAGCTTTAGGCAGCTCACCTACGAGCAGTACTTC. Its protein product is CASSFRQLTYEQYF.